Below, one T cell receptor (beta chain) is given with its context. The antigen it recognizes is unknown. One base away there is no much larger clone; base qualities are not given. The entry originates in a study of cytomegalovirus exposure and HLA in healthy donors (dated by TCRdb to 2017 to 2019). For the wider study: In an earlier analysis of some 550 of the donors, around 300 Gb of sequence data and 90 million to 130 million unique TCR beta sequences from about 190 million T cells were reported. An early release that covered some 630 HLA-typed donors contained about 290 gigabases of sequencing data and around 85 million unique TCR sequences. Of the approximately 400 genotyped donors, about 80% fell in the genetic ancestry cluster associated with self-reported Caucasian donors. The study aimed to test whether signatures of past pathogen exposure could be identified by cataloging public T cell receptors. The T cell repertoires of 670 or so subjects were profiled by immunosequencing and related to cytomegalovirus serostatus. In addition to the first cohort of approximately 650 subjects, a separate validation cohort of approximately 110 different subjects was used. The study combined high-throughput TCR immunosequencing, statistical association of individual TCRs with disease status, and machine learning to predict cytomegalovirus infection status. In a later analysis, previously published TCR beta repertoires from 666 donors were re-analyzed and high-resolution HLA genotyping was added so that TCR occurrence patterns could be studied. Rather than drawing on any new phenotypic data, the later analysis identified candidate immune exposures from TCR beta sequences and the way those sequences occurred across donors. To decide whether each TCR beta V gene segment behaved as functional or pseudogenic, an earlier analysis of approximately 590 of the donors relied on high-throughput TCR beta sequencing. Alongside the repertoire data, information on donor age, sex, ethnicity and CMV serostatus was compiled. A later genetic analysis took genome-wide SNP genotypes for 398 of the 666 donors and used that subset as a discovery cohort. All discovery cohort repertoires had been generated on a single sequencing platform. HLA typing covered class I and class II loci at four-digit resolution. Typing coverage differed by locus: A, B, C, DRB1 and DQB1 were typed in roughly 620-640 donors, DQA1 in about 550, DPA1 in 600 to 610, and DPB1 in just under 490. A few DR-DQ haplotypes were handled as single units for association and clustering because linkage in the cohort was strong. Across approximately 420 genotyped donors of the cohort, an average of 235,054 unique TCR beta nucleotide sequences per donor were sequenced, and roughly 20% of those sequences were non-productive.

Libraries came from the immunoSEQ multiplex PCR assay. A mixture of 60 forward primers for TCR Vbeta segments and 13 reverse primers for TCR Jbeta segments was used in the multiplex PCR. Amplification of the CDR3 region of rearranged TCR beta genes was performed with a multiplex PCR assay on genomic DNA. The Illumina HiSeq System was used to sequence the amplified TCR beta libraries as 87-base-pair reads. Concerning the study's data processing: Across the roughly 600 repertoires, a later analysis counted some 80 million unique TCR beta chains, roughly 11 million of which were shared by at least two donors. To remove PCR and sequencing errors, raw reads were error-corrected and collapsed into unique sequences using a nearest-neighbor algorithm that merged closely related sequences. V, D and J gene segments were assigned by aligning CDR3 sequences to IMGT reference sequences. For a sequence to be retained, a match of at least six nucleotides to both a V gene segment and a J gene segment was required. Rearrangements were called productive when the CDR3 lacked stop codons and stayed in frame with V and J; all others were non-productive. CDR3 was defined according to IMGT convention as the region running from the second conserved V-encoded cysteine to the conserved J-encoded phenylalanine. In an earlier analysis of around 640 of the donors, sequences lacking an unambiguous match to a single V gene segment were excluded. In an earlier analysis of approximately 500 of the donors, a V segment was called functional when productive rearrangements were above 56.7%, and segregating when the standard deviation between donors exceeded 5%. A statistical classification framework was built for diagnosing cytomegalovirus status from the catalog of TCR beta chain sequences. V and J gene assignment, in a later analysis, came from comparing TCR nucleotide sequences with IMGT/GENE-DB human TR gene sequences. A later analysis assigned CDR3 sequences and most-parsimonious VDJ recombination scenarios with the TCRdist pipeline. In a later analysis, every TCR beta chain was defined by the combination of its CDR3 amino acid sequence and its V-gene family, and reads without a unique V-gene family were dropped. To address suspected cross-contamination and a sequencing artifact, a later analysis removed 592 highly shared, low-generation-probability nucleotide sequences. In a later analysis, a clonal expansion index was calculated for each public chain from normalized within-repertoire ranks of inferred template counts. In a later analysis, generation probabilities were computed using a VDJ recombination model fitted to out-of-frame rearrangements, and the results were checked against IGoR. Hypergeometric tests were used in a later analysis to score TCR-TCR, TCR-HLA and TCR-CMV co-occurrence, with a repertoire-size bias correction applied to the TCR pairs. A later analysis estimated false discovery rates by permuting HLA or CMV assignments 20 times. In a later analysis, co-occurring TCRs were grouped with DBSCAN, and TCRdist sequence similarity was added when clustering was performed within HLA-allele-positive subsets. Co-occurrence clustering excluded repertoires with fewer than 30,000 or more than 120,000 public chains, plus five with anomalous nucleotide sharing. In TCRdb, the immuneACCESS table is reduced to in-frame sequences with V and J assigned. These tables do not hold every clone; where another copy was compared, an unresolved V gene accounts for under half, and the others remain unexplained. That table furnishes V, J and clone size, whereas the DNA furnished D and trimming. Across this sample there are some 150,000 clones, with just under 80% seen only once. Together, the top ten hold about 1% of the sample.

The germline V gene encodes CDR1 LGHNA and CDR2 YNFKEQ. V drops 1 base and J drops 1 base, leaving 13 bases in between. The CDR3 covers 16 residues, taking in both the cysteine and the phenylalanine. The only DNA kept is the CDR3, 48 bases in frame from the first base. Study-level results and caveats: Linkage disequilibrium might explain the correlated functional status among segregating V segments, but an unknown experimental factor could not be ruled out. The classifier was reported to diagnose cytomegalovirus status with high specificity and sensitivity in both the original cohort and the validation cohort. HLA typing was unavailable for some donors at each locus, so association tests used only the typed subset. A further reported finding was that TCR beta sequences accurately predicted the HLA-A and HLA-B alleles for most subjects in the first cohort. Because the 87-base-pair reads could not distinguish some IMGT-functional V segments, including TRBV6-2 and TRBV6-3, those segments were excluded. The sequencing pipeline was judged likely to have produced a cluster of highly shared sequence variants as a technical artifact. A later genetic analysis reported fewer N-insertions in productive TCRs among donors in an Asian-associated ancestry cluster than the roughly 620-donor mean. The only immune exposure information available for the cohort was CMV serostatus. Most TCR sequences were observed very rarely across donors, whereas some public TCRs were present in many individuals. A total of around 150 TCR beta chains were listed by the study as associated with cytomegalovirus. A later analysis found that TCR association rates varied across HLA loci, with DRB1 alleles showing the most associated TCRs and HLA-C alleles the fewest. An earlier analysis of approximately 500 of the donors showed that most TCR beta V segments appeared in productive rearrangements either about 87% or about 30% of the time, which broadly matched IMGT annotations. In vitro tests confirmed that three of the cytomegalovirus-associated TCR beta chains recognize cytomegalovirus antigens. In a later analysis, HLA-associated TCR beta chains showed more clonal expansion and lower generation probabilities than non-associated chains that were equally common. Assigning TCR associations to individual alleles was difficult when HLA alleles, especially DR and DQ, strongly co-occurred. Roughly uniform sequencing depth across donors was assumed in presence/absence analyses, although this assumption may not hold. In a later analysis, most CMV-associated TCR beta chains were found to appear HLA-restricted, with HLA associations seemingly driven largely by CMV exposure. According to a later analysis, parvovirus B19, influenza, CMV and Epstein-Barr virus appeared linked to several top co-occurrence clusters. Specific HLA alleles were associated with 15,000 to 20,000 TCR beta sequences at a false discovery rate of 0.05 in a later analysis. A later genetic analysis associated a missense DCLRE1C variant with V-gene and J-gene trimming of TCR beta chains, and an independent cohort replicated the association. About 17 rarely observed V segments, including chromosome 9 orphons, were excluded from the earlier analysis of about 500 of the donors because counts were too low. In this cohort, only TCR beta chains were sequenced, and detectable features were limited by the absence of alpha or paired-chain data. The authors suggested that the approach could potentially be extended to other disease states and immunological phenotypes.

The cohort was made up of under 800 healthy bone marrow donors. At the time of sampling, all cohort members were nominally healthy, though unrecorded immune exposures were likely present. The donor was CMV seronegative and belonged to the group of over 300 seronegative cohort members. Each donor provided a peripheral blood sample, and peripheral blood mononuclear cells were used for TCR beta sequencing. The Qiagen DNeasy Blood Extraction Kit was used to extract genomic DNA from the blood cell samples. The receptor was derived from a male donor in good health and CMV-seronegative. This receptor chain uses TRBV4-2 and TRBJ1-2, and the D gene may be TRBD1, 5 bases matching. The sequenced sample was PBMCs. At the DNA level, the sequence is TGTGCCAGCAGCCAAGTGGTGGGGGGGATTAACTATGGCTACACCTTC. Its coded protein is CASSQVVGGINYGYTF.